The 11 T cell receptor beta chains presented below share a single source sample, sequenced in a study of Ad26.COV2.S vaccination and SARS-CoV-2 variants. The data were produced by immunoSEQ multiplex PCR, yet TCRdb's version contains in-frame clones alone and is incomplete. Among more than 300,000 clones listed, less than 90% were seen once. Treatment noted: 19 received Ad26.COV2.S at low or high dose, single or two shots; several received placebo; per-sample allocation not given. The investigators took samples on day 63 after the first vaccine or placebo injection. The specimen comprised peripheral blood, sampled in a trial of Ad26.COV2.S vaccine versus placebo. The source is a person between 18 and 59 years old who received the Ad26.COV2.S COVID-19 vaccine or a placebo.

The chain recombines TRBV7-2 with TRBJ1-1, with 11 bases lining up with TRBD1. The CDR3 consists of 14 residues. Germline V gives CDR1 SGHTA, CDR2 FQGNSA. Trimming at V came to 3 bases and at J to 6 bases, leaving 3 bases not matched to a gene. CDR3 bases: TGTGCCAGCAGCTTTCCGGGACAGGGGGCTGAAGCTTTCTTT. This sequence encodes CASSFPGQGAEAFF.

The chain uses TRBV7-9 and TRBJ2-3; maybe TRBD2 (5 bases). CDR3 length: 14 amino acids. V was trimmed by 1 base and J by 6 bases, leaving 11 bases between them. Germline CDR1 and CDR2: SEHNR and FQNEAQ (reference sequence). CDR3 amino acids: CASSLVTAADTQYF. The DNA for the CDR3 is TGTGCCAGCAGCTTAGTTACAGCGGCGGATACGCAGTATTTT.

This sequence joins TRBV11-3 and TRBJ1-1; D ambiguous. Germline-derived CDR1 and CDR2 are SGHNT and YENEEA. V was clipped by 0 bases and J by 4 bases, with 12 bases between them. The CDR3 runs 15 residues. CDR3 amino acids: CASSLEGGRGTEAFF. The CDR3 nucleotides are TGTGCCAGCAGCTTAGAGGGCGGTCGGGGCACTGAAGCTTTCTTT. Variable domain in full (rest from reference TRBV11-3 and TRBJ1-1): EAGVVQSPRYKIIEKKQPVAFWCNPISGHNTLYWYLQNLGQGPELLIRYENEEAVDDSQLPKDRFSAERLKGVDSTLKIQPAELGDSAVYLCASSLEGGRGTEAFFGQGTRLTVV.

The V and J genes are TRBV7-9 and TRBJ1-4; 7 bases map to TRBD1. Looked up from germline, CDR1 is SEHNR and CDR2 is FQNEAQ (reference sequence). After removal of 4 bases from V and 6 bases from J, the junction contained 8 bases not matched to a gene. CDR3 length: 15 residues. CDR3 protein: CASSSWTGPDEKLFF. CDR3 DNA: TGTGCCAGCAGCTCGTGGACAGGCCCTGATGAAAAACTGTTTTTT.

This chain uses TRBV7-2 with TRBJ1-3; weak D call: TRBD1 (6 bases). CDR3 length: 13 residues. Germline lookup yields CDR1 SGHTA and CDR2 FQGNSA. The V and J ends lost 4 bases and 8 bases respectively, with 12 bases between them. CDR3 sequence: CASSSTRGDTIYF. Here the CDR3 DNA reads TGTGCCAGCAGCTCGACCAGGGGAGACACCATATATTTT. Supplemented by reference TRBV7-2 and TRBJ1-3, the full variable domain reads GAGVSQSPSNKVTEKGKDVELRCDPISGHTALYWYRQSLGQGLEFLIYFQGNSAPDKSGLPSDRFSAERTGGSVSTLTIQRTQQEDSAVYLCASSSTRGDTIYFGEGSWLTVV.

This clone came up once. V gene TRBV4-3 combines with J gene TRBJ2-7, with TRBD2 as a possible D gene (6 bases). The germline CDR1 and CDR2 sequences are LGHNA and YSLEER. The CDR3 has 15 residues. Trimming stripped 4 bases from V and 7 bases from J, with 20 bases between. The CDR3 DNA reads TGCGCCAGCAGCCGCGTCCTCATCCCGGCGGGGGAGCAGTACTTC. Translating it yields CASSRVLIPAGEQYF.

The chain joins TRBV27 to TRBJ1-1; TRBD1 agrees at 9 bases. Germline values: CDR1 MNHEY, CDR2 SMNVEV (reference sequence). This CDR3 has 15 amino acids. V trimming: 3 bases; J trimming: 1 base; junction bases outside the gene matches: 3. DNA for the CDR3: TGTGCCAGCAGTTTTTCGACAGGGGGGAACACTGAAGCTTTCTTT. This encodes CASSFSTGGNTEAFF.

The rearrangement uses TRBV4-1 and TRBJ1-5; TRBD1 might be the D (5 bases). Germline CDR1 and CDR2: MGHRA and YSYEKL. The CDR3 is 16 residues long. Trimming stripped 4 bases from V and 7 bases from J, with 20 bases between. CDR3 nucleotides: TGCGCCAGCAGCCTCACCTCCAATACTGACAGACAGCCCCAGCATTTT. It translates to CASSLTSNTDRQPQHF.

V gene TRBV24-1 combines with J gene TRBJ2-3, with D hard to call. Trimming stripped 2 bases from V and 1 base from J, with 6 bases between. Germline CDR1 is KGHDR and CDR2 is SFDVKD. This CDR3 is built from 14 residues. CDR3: CATSDSGRTDTQYF. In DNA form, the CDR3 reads TGTGCCACCAGTGATTCTGGGCGCACAGATACGCAGTATTTT.

CDR3 sequence reads: CASSLRQTQETQYF. The CDR3, as DNA: TGCGCCAGCAGCCTCCGACAGACCCAAGAGACCCAGTACTTC. This chain uses TRBV5-1 with TRBJ2-5; weak D call: TRBD1 (5 bases). Germline V CDR1 and CDR2: SGHRS, YFSETQ. Trimming cost V 4 bases and J 1 base, with 11 bases left between them. The CDR3 is 14 residues long.

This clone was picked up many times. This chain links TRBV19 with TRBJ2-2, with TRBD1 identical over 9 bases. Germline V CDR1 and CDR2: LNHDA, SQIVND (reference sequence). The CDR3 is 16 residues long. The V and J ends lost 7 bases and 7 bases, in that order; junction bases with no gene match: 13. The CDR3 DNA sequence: TGTGCCAGTAACCCAAGACAGGGGGGACTGGGCGGGGAGCTGTTTTTT. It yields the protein CASNPRQGGLGGELFF.